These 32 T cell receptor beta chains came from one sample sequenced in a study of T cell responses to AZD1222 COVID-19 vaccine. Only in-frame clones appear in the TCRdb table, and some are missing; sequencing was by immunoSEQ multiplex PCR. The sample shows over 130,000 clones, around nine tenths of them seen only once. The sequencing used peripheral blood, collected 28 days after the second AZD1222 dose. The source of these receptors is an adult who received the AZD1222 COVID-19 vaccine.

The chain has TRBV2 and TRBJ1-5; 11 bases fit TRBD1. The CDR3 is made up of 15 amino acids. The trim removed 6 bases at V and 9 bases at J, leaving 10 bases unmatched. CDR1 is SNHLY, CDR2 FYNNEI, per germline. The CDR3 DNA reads TGTGCCAGCAGCCCTTGGGGGACAGGGGGTGGGCCCCAGCATTTT. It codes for CASSPWGTGGGPQHF.

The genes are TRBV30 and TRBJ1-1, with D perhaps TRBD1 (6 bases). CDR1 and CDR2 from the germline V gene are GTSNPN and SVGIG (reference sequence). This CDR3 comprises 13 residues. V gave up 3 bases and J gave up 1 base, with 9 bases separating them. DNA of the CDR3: TGTGCCTGGAGCGGGGGGGCGAACACTGAAGCTTTCTTT. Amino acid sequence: CAWSGGANTEAFF.

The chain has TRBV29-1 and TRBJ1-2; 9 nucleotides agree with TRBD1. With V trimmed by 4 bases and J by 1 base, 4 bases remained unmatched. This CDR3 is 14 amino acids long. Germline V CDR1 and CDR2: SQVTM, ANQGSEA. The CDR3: CSVVGTGNNYGYTF. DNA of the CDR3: TGCAGCGTTGTCGGGACAGGGAATAACTATGGCTACACCTTC.

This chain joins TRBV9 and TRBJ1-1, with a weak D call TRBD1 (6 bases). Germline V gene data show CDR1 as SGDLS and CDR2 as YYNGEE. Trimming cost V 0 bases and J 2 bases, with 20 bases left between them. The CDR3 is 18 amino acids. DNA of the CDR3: TGTGCCAGCAGCGTAGGGCCCGCAGGGGCAGTGGGTAACACTGAAGCTTTCTTT. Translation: CASSVGPAGAVGNTEAFF.

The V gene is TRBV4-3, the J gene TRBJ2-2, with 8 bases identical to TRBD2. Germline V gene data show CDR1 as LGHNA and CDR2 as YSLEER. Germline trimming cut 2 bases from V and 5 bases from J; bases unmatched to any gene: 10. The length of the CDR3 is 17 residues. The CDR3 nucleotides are TGCGCCAGCAGCCAACTAGGGGGACTAGGGGGTACCGGGGAGCTGTTTTTT. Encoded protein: CASSQLGGLGGTGELFF.

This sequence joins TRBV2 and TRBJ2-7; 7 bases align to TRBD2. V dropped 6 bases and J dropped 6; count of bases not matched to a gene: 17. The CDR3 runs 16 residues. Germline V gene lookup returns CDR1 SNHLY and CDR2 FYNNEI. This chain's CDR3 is CASRGAGVSSSSEQYF. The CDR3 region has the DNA TGTGCCAGCAGGGGTGCGGGAGTATCTTCCTCGAGCGAGCAGTACTTC. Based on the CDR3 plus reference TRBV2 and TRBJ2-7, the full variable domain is EPEVTQTPSHQVTQMGQEVILRCVPISNHLYFYWYRQILGQKVEFLVSFYNNEISEKSEIFDDQFSVERPDGSNFTLKIRSTKLEDSAMYFCASRGAGVSSSSEQYFGPGTRLTVT.

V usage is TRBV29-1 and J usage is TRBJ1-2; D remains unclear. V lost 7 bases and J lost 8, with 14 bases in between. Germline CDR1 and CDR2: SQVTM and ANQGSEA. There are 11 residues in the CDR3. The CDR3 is CSEHRLGGYTF. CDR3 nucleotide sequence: TGCAGCGAACATCGCCTCGGGGGCTACACCTTC.

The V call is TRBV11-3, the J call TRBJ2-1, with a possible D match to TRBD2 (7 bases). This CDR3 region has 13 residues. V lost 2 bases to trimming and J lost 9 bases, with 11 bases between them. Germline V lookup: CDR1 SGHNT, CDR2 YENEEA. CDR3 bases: TGTGCCAGCAGCTTACGGGGGGCTACTGAGCAGTTCTTC. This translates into CASSLRGATEQFF. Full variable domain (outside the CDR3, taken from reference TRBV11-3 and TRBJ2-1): EAGVVQSPRYKIIEKKQPVAFWCNPISGHNTLYWYLQNLGQGPELLIRYENEEAVDDSQLPKDRFSAERLKGVDSTLKIQPAELGDSAVYLCASSLRGATEQFFGPGTRLTVL.

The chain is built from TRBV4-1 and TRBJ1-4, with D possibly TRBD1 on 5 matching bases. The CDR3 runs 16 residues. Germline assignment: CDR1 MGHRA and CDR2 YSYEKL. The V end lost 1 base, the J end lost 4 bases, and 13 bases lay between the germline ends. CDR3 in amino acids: CASSQVMTVINEKLFF. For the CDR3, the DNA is TGCGCCAGCAGCCAAGTTATGACAGTCATTAATGAAAAACTGTTTTTT.

CDR3 region: CASSWGTGAWNQPQHF. DNA for the CDR3: TGTGCCAGCAGTTGGGGCACAGGGGCCTGGAATCAGCCCCAGCATTTT. This chain links TRBV6-2 or TRBV6-3 with TRBJ1-5; 7 bases fit TRBD1. Per germline, CDR1 MNHEY and CDR2 SVGEGT. J gave up 4 bases and V 4 bases, and 10 bases lay outside the gene matches. CDR3 length equals 16 residues.

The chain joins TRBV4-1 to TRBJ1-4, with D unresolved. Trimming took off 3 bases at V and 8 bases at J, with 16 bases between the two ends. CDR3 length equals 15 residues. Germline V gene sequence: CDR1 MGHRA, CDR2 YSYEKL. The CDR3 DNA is TGCGCCAGCAGCCAGGCCCAAGGTAGAGAGGAAAAACTGTTTTTT. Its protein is CASSQAQGREEKLFF.

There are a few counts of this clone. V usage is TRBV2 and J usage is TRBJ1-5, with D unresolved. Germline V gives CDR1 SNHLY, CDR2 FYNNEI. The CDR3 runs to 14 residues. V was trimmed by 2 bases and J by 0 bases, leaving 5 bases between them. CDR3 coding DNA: TGTGCCAGCAGTGAACTGGATAGCAATCAGCCCCAGCATTTT. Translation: CASSELDSNQPQHF.

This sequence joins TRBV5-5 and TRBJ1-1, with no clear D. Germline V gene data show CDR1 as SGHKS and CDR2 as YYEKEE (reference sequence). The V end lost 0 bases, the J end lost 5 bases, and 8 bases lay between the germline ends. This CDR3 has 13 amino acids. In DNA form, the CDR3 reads TGTGCCAGCAGCTTGGCCGGAGATACTGAAGCTTTCTTT. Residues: CASSLAGDTEAFF. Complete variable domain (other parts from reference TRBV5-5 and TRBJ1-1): DAGVTQSPTHLIKTRGQQVTLRCSPISGHKSVSWYQQVLGQGPQFIFQYYEKEERGRGNFPDRFSARQFPNYSSELNVNALLLGDSALYLCASSLAGDTEAFFGQGTRLTVV.

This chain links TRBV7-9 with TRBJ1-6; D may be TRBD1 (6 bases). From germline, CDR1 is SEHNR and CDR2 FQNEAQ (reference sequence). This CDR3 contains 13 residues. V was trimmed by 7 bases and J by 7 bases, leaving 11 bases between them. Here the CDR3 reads CASNRQVNSPLHF. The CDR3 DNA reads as TGTGCCAGCAACCGACAGGTCAATTCACCCCTCCACTTT.

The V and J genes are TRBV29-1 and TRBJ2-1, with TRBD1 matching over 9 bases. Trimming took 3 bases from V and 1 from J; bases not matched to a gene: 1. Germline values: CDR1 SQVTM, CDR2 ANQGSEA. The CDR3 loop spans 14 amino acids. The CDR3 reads CSVDGTGSYNEQFF. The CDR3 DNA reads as TGCAGCGTTGATGGGACAGGGTCCTACAATGAGCAGTTCTTC.

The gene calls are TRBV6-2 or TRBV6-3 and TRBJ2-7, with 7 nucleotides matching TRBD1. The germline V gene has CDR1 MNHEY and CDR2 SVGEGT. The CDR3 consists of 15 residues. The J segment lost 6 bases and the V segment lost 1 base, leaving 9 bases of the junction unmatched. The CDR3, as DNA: TGTGCCAGCAGTTACTTAGGACAGGACACGGGCGAGCAGTACTTC. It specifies CASSYLGQDTGEQYF.

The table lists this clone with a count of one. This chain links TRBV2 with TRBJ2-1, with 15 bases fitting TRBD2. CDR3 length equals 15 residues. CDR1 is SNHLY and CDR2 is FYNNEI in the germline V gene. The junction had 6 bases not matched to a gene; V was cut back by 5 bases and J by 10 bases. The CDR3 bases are TGTGCCAGCAGTCGGACTAGCGGGAGGGCCTGGGAGCAGTTCTTC. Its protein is CASSRTSGRAWEQFF.

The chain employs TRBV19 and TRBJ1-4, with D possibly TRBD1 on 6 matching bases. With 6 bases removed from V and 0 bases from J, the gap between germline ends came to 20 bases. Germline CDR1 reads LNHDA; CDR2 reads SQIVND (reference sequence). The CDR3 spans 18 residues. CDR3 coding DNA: TGTGCCAGTAGGTTTACAGGGAATGGCGTGGCAACTAATGAAAAACTGTTTTTT. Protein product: CASRFTGNGVATNEKLFF.

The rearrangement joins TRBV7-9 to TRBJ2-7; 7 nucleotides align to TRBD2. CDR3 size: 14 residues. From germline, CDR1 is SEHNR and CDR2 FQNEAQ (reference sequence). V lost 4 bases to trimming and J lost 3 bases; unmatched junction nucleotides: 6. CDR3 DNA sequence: TGTGCCAGCAGCTCCATGGGACTAAGCTACGAGCAGTACTTC. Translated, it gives CASSSMGLSYEQYF. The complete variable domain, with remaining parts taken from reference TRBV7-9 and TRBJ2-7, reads DTGVSQNPRHKITKRGQNVTFRCDPISEHNRLYWYRQTLGQGPEFLTYFQNEAQLEKSRLLSDRFSAERPKGSFSTLEIQRTEQGDSAMYLCASSSMGLSYEQYFGPGTRLTVT.

CDR3 loop: CASSVPSGAGELFF. Written as DNA, the CDR3 is TGTGCCAGCAGCGTACCTAGCGGGGCCGGGGAGCTGTTTTTT. The chain joins TRBV9 to TRBJ2-2; 9 bases are a match to TRBD2. J was trimmed by 6 bases and V by 1 base; bases with no gene match: 1. The CDR3 totals 14 residues. CDR1 and CDR2 (germline): SGDLS, YYNGEE.

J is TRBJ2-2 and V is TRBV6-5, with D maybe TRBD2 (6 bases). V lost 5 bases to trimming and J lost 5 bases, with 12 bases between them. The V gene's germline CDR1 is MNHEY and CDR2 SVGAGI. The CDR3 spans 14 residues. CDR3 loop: CASSKHGSTGELFF. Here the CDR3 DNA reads TGTGCCAGCAGTAAACACGGGAGTACCGGGGAGCTGTTTTTT.

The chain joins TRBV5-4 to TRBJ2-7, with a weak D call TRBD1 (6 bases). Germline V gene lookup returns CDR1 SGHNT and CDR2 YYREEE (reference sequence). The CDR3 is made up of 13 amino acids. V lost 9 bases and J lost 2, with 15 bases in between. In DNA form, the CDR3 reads TGTGCCACCAAAAATACAGGGCCCTACGAGCAGTACTTC. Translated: CATKNTGPYEQYF.

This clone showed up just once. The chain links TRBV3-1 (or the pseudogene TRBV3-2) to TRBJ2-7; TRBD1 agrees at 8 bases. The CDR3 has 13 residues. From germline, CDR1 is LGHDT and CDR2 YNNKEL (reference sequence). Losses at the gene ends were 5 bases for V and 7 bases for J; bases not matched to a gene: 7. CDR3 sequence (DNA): TGTGCCAGCAGCAAGGACAGGGCTCGAGAGCAGTACTTC. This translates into CASSKDRAREQYF.

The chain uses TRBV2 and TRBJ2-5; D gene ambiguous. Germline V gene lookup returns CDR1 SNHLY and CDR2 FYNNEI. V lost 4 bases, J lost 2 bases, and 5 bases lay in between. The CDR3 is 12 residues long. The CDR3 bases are TGTGCCAGCAGTGTCCAGCAAGAGACCCAGTACTTC. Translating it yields CASSVQQETQYF.

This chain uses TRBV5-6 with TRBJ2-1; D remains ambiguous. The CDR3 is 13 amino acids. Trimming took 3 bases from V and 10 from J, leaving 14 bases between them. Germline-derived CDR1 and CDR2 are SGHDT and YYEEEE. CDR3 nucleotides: TGTGCCAGCAGCTCGAGTTCGGTGGGGGAGCAGTTCTTC. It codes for CASSSSSVGEQFF.

The CDR3: CASSQGAGTGVPGELFF. The CDR3 region has the DNA TGCGCCAGCAGCCAAGGAGCCGGGACAGGGGTCCCCGGGGAGCTGTTTTTT. V usage is TRBV4-3 and J usage is TRBJ2-2, with 10 positions matching TRBD1. The CDR3 loop spans 17 amino acids. The trim removed 1 base at V and 6 bases at J, leaving 8 bases unmatched. Germline V lookup: CDR1 LGHNA, CDR2 YSLEER.

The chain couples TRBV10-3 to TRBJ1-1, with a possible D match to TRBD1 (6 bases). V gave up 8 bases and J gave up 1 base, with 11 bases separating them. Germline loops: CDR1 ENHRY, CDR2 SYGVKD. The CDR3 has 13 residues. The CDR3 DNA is TGTGCCATCTGGGGGGGCGAGAACACTGAAGCTTTCTTT. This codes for CAIWGGENTEAFF.

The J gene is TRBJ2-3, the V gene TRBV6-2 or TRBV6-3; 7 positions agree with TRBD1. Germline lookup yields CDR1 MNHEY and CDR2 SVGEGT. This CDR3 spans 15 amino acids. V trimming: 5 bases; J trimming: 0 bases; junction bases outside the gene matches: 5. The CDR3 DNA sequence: TGTGCCAGCAGTCCGGGGACAGATAGCACAGATACGCAGTATTTT. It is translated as CASSPGTDSTDTQYF.

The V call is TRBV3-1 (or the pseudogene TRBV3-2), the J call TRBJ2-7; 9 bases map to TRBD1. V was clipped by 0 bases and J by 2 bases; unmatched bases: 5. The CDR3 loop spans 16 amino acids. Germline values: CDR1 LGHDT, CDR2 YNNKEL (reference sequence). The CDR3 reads CASSQDGGQGTYEQYF. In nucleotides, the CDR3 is TGTGCCAGCAGCCAAGACGGGGGACAGGGAACCTACGAGCAGTACTTC.

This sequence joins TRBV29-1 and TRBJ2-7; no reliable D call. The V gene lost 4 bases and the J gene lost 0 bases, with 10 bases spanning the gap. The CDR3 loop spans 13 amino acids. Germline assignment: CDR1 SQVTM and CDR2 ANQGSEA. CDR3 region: CSVVSSYSYEQYF. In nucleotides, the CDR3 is TGCAGCGTTGTCTCCAGTTACTCCTACGAGCAGTACTTC.

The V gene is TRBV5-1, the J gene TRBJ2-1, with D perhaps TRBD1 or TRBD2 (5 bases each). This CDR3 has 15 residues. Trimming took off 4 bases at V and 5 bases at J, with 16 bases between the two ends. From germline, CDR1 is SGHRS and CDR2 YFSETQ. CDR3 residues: CASSPPGLANNEQFF. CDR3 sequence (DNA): TGCGCCAGCAGCCCCCCAGGGCTAGCTAACAATGAGCAGTTCTTC.

The DNA of the CDR3 is TGTGCCAGCAGCCAAGAAAGGGACCTCGGTAGATATGGCTACACCTTC. Protein product: CASSQERDLGRYGYTF. This chain links TRBV3-1 (or the pseudogene TRBV3-2) with TRBJ1-2, with a tentative D call TRBD1 (5 bases). In germline, CDR1 is LGHDT, CDR2 YNNKEL (reference sequence). The CDR3 loop spans 16 amino acids. V lost 0 bases and J 5 bases, leaving 16 bases between the germline ends.